These 10 T cell receptor beta chains were all obtained from the same sample, sequenced in a study of blood T cell repertoires in COVID-19. Libraries were prepared by immunoSEQ multiplex PCR; TCRdb keeps only in-frame clonotypes and omits some of them. The data contain 110,000 to 150,000 clones, roughly 80% of them singletons. The source material was peripheral blood. The origin of the receptors is a man between 65 and 85 years old who had recovered from COVID-19.

This chain uses TRBV11-2 with TRBJ2-5; TRBD2 might be the D (5 bases). The CDR3 loop spans 17 amino acids. Trimming stripped 5 bases from V and 4 bases from J, with 23 bases between. Germline CDR1 SGHAT, CDR2 FQNNGV. The CDR3 here is CASSLMFGGSLGETQYF. In DNA form, the CDR3 reads TGTGCCAGCAGCCTGATGTTCGGCGGGTCCCTGGGAGAGACCCAGTACTTC.

J is TRBJ2-1 and V is TRBV23-1, with 12 bases that match TRBD2. TRBV23-1 is treated as an ORF (open reading frame) with a function not yet certain. With V trimmed by 0 bases and J by 0 bases, 6 bases remained unmatched. The CDR3 covers 19 residues. The CDR3 loop is CASSQSTTSGRSSYNEQFF. The CDR3, as DNA: TGCGCCAGCAGTCAATCTACTACTAGCGGGAGGAGCTCCTACAATGAGCAGTTCTTC.

The chain combines TRBV11-2 with TRBJ2-7; TRBD1 agrees at 8 bases. CDR1 and CDR2 from the germline V gene are SGHAT and FQNNGV. After removal of 6 bases from V and 5 bases from J, the junction contained 3 bases not matched to a gene. The CDR3 totals 12 residues. The CDR3 loop reads CASRQTGDEQYF. Written as DNA, the CDR3 is TGTGCCAGCAGACAGACAGGGGACGAGCAGTACTTC.

The rearrangement uses TRBV7-2 and TRBJ2-1, with 11 bases that match TRBD2. The trim removed 1 base at V and 5 bases at J, leaving 7 bases unmatched. In germline, CDR1 is SGHTA, CDR2 FQGNSA. This CDR3 spans 17 amino acids. CDR3 region: CASSLVLAGVPHNEQFF. The CDR3 DNA follows: TGTGCCAGCAGCTTAGTACTAGCGGGAGTGCCCCACAATGAGCAGTTCTTC.

At least ten counts were recorded for this clone. The chain recombines TRBV18 with TRBJ2-7; TRBD1 aligns across 10 bases. Trimming at V came to 4 bases and at J to 3 bases, leaving 6 bases not matched to a gene. Germline V CDR1 and CDR2: KGHSH, LQKENI. CDR3 length: 15 residues. CDR3 sequence: CASSLSGTGDYEQYF. CDR3 nucleotide sequence: TGTGCCAGCTCACTTTCCGGGACAGGGGACTACGAGCAGTACTTC.

This chain links TRBV12-5 with TRBJ2-1; 10 bases map to TRBD2. The germline gives CDR1 LGHNT, CDR2 FRNRAP. The CDR3 is 15 amino acids. Germline trimming cut 0 bases from V and 8 bases from J; bases unmatched to any gene: 4. The CDR3 protein is CASGLVLAGVHEQFF. The CDR3 coding sequence is TGTGCTAGTGGTTTGGTTCTAGCGGGAGTCCATGAGCAGTTCTTC.

The chain couples TRBV30 to TRBJ2-1; the D is unclear. CDR1 is GTSNPN and CDR2 is SVGIG in the germline V gene (reference sequence). V shed 3 bases and J shed 0 bases, with 9 bases lying between them. CDR3 length equals 14 residues. The DNA for the CDR3 is TGTGCCTGGAGACCCGTCAGCTCCTACAATGAGCAGTTCTTC. It yields the protein CAWRPVSSYNEQFF.

This chain joins TRBV30 and TRBJ1-6; D is unclear. The V gene's germline CDR1 is GTSNPN and CDR2 SVGIG (reference sequence). The CDR3 is 12 amino acids. V was shortened by 1 base and J by 9 bases, with 7 bases between the two germline ends. The CDR3 spells CAWSARGSPLHF. The CDR3 nucleotides are TGTGCCTGGAGTGCCCGCGGTTCACCCCTCCACTTT.

The chain uses TRBV11-2 and TRBJ2-1; possibly TRBD1 for D (6 bases). Trimming removed 5 bases from V and 11 bases from J, with 16 bases in between. The CDR3 consists of 13 residues. Germline CDR1 and CDR2: SGHAT and FQNNGV. CDR3 residues: CASSPGQATQQFF. The CDR3 bases are TGTGCCAGCAGCCCGGGACAAGCAACTCAGCAGTTCTTC.

This chain joins TRBV11-2 and TRBJ1-3; TRBD1 matches at 10 bases. V shed 5 bases and J 2 bases; nucleotides not matched to a gene: 3. CDR3 length: 15 amino acids. The germline CDR1 and CDR2 sequences are SGHAT and FQNNGV. CDR3 residues: CASSVGTGAGNTIYF. In nucleotides, the CDR3 is TGTGCCAGCAGCGTCGGGACAGGGGCTGGAAACACCATATATTTT. The variable domain in full, completed from reference TRBV11-2 and TRBJ1-3, reads EAGVAQSPRYKIIEKRQSVAFWCNPISGHATLYWYQQILGQGPKLLIQFQNNGVVDDSQLPKDRFSAERLKGVDSTLKIQPAKLEDSAVYLCASSVGTGAGNTIYFGEGSWLTVV.